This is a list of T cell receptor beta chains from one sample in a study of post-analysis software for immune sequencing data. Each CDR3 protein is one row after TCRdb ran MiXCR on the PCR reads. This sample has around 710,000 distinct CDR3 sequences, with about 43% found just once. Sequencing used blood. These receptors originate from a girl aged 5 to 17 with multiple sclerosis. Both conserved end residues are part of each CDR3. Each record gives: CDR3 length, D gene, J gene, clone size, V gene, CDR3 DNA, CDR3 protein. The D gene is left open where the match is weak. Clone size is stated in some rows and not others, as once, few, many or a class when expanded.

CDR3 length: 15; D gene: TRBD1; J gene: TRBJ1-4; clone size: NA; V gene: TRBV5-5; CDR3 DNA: TGTGCCAGCAGCTTGGTGGCAGGGGGCGATGAAAAACTGTTTTTT; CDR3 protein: CASSLVAGGDEKLFF
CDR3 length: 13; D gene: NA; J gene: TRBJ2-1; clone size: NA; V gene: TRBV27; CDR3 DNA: TGTGCCAGCAGCGGAGGGCGAGGCAATGAGCAGTTCTTC; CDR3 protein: CASSGGRGNEQFF
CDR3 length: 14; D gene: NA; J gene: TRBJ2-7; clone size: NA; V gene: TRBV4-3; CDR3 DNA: TGCGCCAGCAGCCAAAGATATGGGGATGTCGAGCAGTACTTC; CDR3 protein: CASSQRYGDVEQYF
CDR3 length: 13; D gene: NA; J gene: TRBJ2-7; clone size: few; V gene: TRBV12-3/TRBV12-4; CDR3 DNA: TGTGCCAGCAGTTTAGCGAAGGGCTACGAGCAGTACTTC; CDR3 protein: CASSLAKGYEQYF
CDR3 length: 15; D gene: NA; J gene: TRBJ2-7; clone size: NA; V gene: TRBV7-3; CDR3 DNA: TGTGCCGGCAGCTCCGCGCCGGGACTGGGATACGAGCAGTACTTC; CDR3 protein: CAGSSAPGLGYEQYF
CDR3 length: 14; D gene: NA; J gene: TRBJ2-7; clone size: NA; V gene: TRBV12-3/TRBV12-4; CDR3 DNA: TGTGCCAGCAGTTTAGGGGACCCGTCCTACGAGCAGTACTTC; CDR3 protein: CASSLGDPSYEQYF
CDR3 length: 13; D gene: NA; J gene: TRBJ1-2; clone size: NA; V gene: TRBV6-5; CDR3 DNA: TGTGCCAGCAGCCCAGACACCCTCGGGGGCTACACCTTC; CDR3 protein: CASSPDTLGGYTF
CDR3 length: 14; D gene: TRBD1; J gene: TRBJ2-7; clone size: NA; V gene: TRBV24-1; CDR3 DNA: TGTGCCACCAGTGATTTATCGACAGGGGCCGAGCAGTACTTC; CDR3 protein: CATSDLSTGAEQYF
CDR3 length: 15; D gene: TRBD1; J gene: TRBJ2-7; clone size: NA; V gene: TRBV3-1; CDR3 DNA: TGTGCCAGCAGCCAAGGGGACAGACCCTTAGGCGAGCAGTACTTC; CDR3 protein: CASSQGDRPLGEQYF
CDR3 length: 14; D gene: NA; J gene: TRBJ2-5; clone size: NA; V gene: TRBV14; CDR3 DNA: TGTGCCAGCAGCCAAAGTCTCCGGGGGGAGACCCAGTACTTC; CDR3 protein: CASSQSLRGETQYF
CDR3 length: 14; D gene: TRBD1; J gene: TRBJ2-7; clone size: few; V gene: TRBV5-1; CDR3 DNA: TGCGCCAGCAGCTTGGTTGGGACAGATTACGAGCAGTACTTC; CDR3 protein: CASSLVGTDYEQYF
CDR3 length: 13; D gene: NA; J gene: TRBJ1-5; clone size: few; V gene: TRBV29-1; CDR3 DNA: TGCAGCGTTGAGGCCTCGGCCAATCAGCCCCAGCATTTT; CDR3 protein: CSVEASANQPQHF
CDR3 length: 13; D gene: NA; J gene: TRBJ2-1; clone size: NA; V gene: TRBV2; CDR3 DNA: TGTGCCAGCAGTGACCCAGGGCGGAATGAGCAGTTCTTC; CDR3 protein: CASSDPGRNEQFF
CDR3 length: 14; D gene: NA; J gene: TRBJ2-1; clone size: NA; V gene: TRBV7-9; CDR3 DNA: TGTGCCAGCAGCTTAACCCGGGACGACAATGAGCAGTTCTTC; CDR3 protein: CASSLTRDDNEQFF
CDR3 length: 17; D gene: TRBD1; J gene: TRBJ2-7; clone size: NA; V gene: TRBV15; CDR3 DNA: TGTGCCACCAGCAGCGGGACAGGGCTGAGGTGGCCCTACGAGCAGTACTTC; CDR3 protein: CATSSGTGLRWPYEQYF
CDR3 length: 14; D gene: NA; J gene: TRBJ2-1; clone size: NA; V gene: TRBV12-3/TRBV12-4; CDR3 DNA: TGTGCCAGCAGGAGGCAGGGGTCCTACAATGAGCAGTTCTTC; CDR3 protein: CASRRQGSYNEQFF
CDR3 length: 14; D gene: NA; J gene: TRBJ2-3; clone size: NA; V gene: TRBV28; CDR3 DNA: TGTGCCAGCAGTTTTAACTCAAACACAGATACGCAGTATTTT; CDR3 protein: CASSFNSNTDTQYF
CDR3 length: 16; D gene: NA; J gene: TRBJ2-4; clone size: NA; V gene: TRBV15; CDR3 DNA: TGTGCCACCCGAAGCCCCGGGGATGTAGCCAAAAACATTCAGTACTTC; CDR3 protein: CATRSPGDVAKNIQYF
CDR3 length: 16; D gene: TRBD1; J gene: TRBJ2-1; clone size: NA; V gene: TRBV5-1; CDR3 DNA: TGCGCCAGCAGCAAATTCGGGACAGGGGCCCCCAATGAGCAGTTCTTC; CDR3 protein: CASSKFGTGAPNEQFF